Below, 11 T cell receptor beta chains from the same sample are listed, as sequenced in a study of control samples from healthy donors and cancer patients. Profiled with immunoSEQ multiplex PCR; TCRdb holds only in-frame clones, not every one. The data show approximately 180,000 clones, roughly 94% seen once. The sequenced material came from blood. Receptor source: a woman aged 18-35 years in good health.

The CDR3 protein is CASGLEWEPQHF. The DNA of the CDR3 is TGTGCTAGTGGTTTGGAGTGGGAGCCCCAGCATTTT. V usage is TRBV12-5 and J usage is TRBJ1-5; D remains unclear. V gave up 1 base and J gave up 8 bases, with 6 bases separating them. Germline CDR1 LGHNT, CDR2 FRNRAP. This CDR3 comprises 12 residues.

The chain links TRBV27 to TRBJ2-2; D perhaps matches TRBD1 (6 bases). Trimming cost V 0 bases and J 8 bases, with 22 bases left between them. Per germline, CDR1 MNHEY and CDR2 SMNVEV (reference sequence). The CDR3 has 18 amino acids. CDR3 nucleotide sequence: TGTGCCAGCAGTTTATCCCCTCGAGACAGGCCGTCTCGGGGGGAGCTGTTTTTT. Its translation: CASSLSPRDRPSRGELFF.

The V gene is TRBV5-4, the J gene TRBJ2-1, with 7 bases lining up with TRBD2. Unmatched junction bases numbered 13, after V lost 0 bases and J lost 4 bases. There are 18 residues in the CDR3. Per the germline V gene, CDR1 is SGHNT and CDR2 is YYREEE (reference sequence). The CDR3 protein is CASSLAGGGARLYNEQFF. In DNA, the CDR3 is TGTGCCAGCAGCTTGGCGGGGGGAGGAGCCAGACTTTACAATGAGCAGTTCTTC.

The V and J genes are TRBV19 and TRBJ1-5; D remains ambiguous. V lost 5 bases and J 7 bases, leaving 12 bases between the germline ends. Per germline, CDR1 LNHDA and CDR2 SQIVND (reference sequence). The CDR3 contains 13 residues. CDR3 sequence: CASSPVMNQPQHF. The CDR3 bases are TGTGCCAGTAGTCCCGTGATGAACCAGCCCCAGCATTTT.

The chain carries TRBV27 and TRBJ2-4; D perhaps matches TRBD1 (7 bases). Germline V CDR1 and CDR2: MNHEY, SMNVEV (reference sequence). The V end lost 8 bases, the J end lost 1 base, and 18 bases lay between the germline ends. This CDR3 comprises 16 residues. This CDR3 reads CASLFLRGDAKNIQYF. Here the CDR3 DNA reads TGTGCCAGCCTATTCCTCAGGGGGGATGCCAAAAACATTCAGTACTTC.

The rearrangement joins TRBV20-1 to TRBJ1-5, with D perhaps TRBD1 (6 bases). This CDR3 is built from 17 residues. The germline gives CDR1 DFQATT, CDR2 SNEGSKA (reference sequence). V was trimmed by 3 bases and J by 2 bases, leaving 20 bases between them. CDR3 region: CSASFSQGVVRNQPQHF. CDR3 DNA sequence: TGCAGTGCTAGTTTTTCACAGGGCGTCGTCCGCAATCAGCCCCAGCATTTT.

The rearrangement uses TRBV29-1 and TRBJ2-6, with D possibly called TRBD1 or TRBD2 (5 bases each). The V and J ends lost 4 bases and 0 bases respectively, with 22 bases between them. This CDR3 spans 19 amino acids. CDR1 is SQVTM and CDR2 is ANQGSEA in the germline V gene. CDR3 amino acids: CSVGGERQTYTSGANVLTF. CDR3 bases: TGCAGCGTTGGGGGAGAGAGACAGACCTACACCTCTGGGGCCAACGTCCTGACTTTC.

V is TRBV6-1 and J is TRBJ1-2; 7 bases map to TRBD1. V trimming: 2 bases; J trimming: 12 bases; junction bases outside the gene matches: 18. Germline values: CDR1 MNHNS, CDR2 SASEGT. There are 16 residues in the CDR3. This CDR3 reads CASSERGRQGERAHTF. The CDR3 DNA sequence: TGTGCCAGCAGTGAAAGGGGGAGACAGGGAGAGCGGGCGCACACCTTC.

Here the CDR3 DNA reads TGTGCCAGTAGTATTCCCACCAGGGATTGGGATGGCTACACCTTC. Protein sequence: CASSIPTRDWDGYTF. The chain uses TRBV19 and TRBJ1-2, with a possible D match to TRBD1 (5 bases). In germline, CDR1 is LNHDA, CDR2 SQIVND (reference sequence). The V gene lost 3 bases and the J gene lost 6 bases, with 17 bases spanning the gap. The CDR3 consists of 15 residues.

This clone has more than one count but fewer than ten. The V and J genes are TRBV9 and TRBJ2-7; 13 bases map to TRBD2. Trimming removed 0 bases from V and 6 bases from J; junction bases left unmatched: 3. The CDR3 extends over 15 amino acids. CDR1 is SGDLS, CDR2 YYNGEE, per germline. The CDR3 region has the DNA TGTGCCAGCAGCGTAGGACTAGCGGGGGGAACCGAGCAGTACTTC. This gives the protein CASSVGLAGGTEQYF. The full variable domain, rest sourced from reference TRBV9 and TRBJ2-7, is DSGVTQTPKHLITATGQRVTLRCSPRSGDLSVYWYQQSLDQGLQFLIQYYNGEERAKGNILERFSAQQFPDLHSELNLSSLELGDSALYFCASSVGLAGGTEQYFGPGTRLTVT.

V gene TRBV19 combines with J gene TRBJ1-6; 8 bases are a match to TRBD1. The junction had 16 bases not matched to a gene; V was cut back by 11 bases and J by 10 bases. CDR1 LNHDA and CDR2 SQIVND come from the germline V gene (reference sequence). The CDR3 covers 15 residues. This CDR3 is CASRQGRGRGSPLHF. The CDR3 nucleotides read TGTGCCTCCCGACAGGGGAGAGGAAGAGGGTCACCCCTCCACTTT.